The 10 T cell receptor beta chains listed next were all sequenced from one sample in a study of human T cells and chemical hapten exposure. TCRdb ran MiXCR on the RACE reads and lists one entry per CDR3 protein. The sample consists of some 170,000 distinct CDR3 sequences, around 24% of them appearing once. Time point in this sample: patch test 1, 2 weeks after DPC sensitization. Documented treatment: therapeutic diphenylcyclopropenone sensitization with weekly scalp DPC. This sample comprised whole blood, obtained in connection with sensitization to the hapten diphenylcyclopropenone (DPC). Receptors originate from a woman in her 50s with alopecia areata. Some clones in this sample may be carry-over from other donors' samples.

This clonotype was seen only a few times. The chain employs TRBV4-1 and TRBJ1-1, with 8 nucleotides matching TRBD1. Trimming at V came to 5 bases and at J to 9 bases, leaving 11 bases not matched to a gene. CDR1 and CDR2 (germline): MGHRA, YSYEKL. The CDR3 runs 14 residues. The CDR3 is CASSSVGQEKKAFF. The CDR3 DNA follows: TGCGCCAGCAGCTCTGTGGGACAGGAGAAGAAAGCTTTCTTT.

The table lists this clonotype with a few counts. This rearrangement joins TRBV10-3 to TRBJ1-4; 7 bases align to TRBD1. Losses at the gene ends were 10 bases for V and 4 bases for J; bases not matched to a gene: 12. The CDR3 runs to 15 residues. CDR1 and CDR2 from the germline V gene are ENHRY and SYGVKD. CDR3 loop: CASRAQGDFNEKLFF. The CDR3 bases are TGTGCCAGTAGAGCCCAGGGGGACTTTAATGAAAAACTGTTTTTT.

This clonotype has more than one count but fewer than ten. This chain joins TRBV12-3 or TRBV12-4 and TRBJ2-1; 10 bases map to TRBD2. The V and J ends lost 5 bases and 7 bases, in that order; junction bases with no gene match: 2. The CDR3 runs 13 residues. This chain's CDR3 is CASSTGLANEQFF. The CDR3 DNA is TGTGCCAGCAGTACGGGACTAGCGAATGAGCAGTTCTTC.

This chain uses TRBV20-1 with TRBJ2-1; TRBD2 matches at 10 bases. The CDR3 consists of 14 residues. J was trimmed by 6 bases and V by 5 bases; bases with no gene match: 7. CDR1 and CDR2 (germline): DFQATT, SNEGSKA (reference sequence). The CDR3 loop is CSAPTSGLLNEQFF. Here the CDR3 DNA reads TGCAGTGCTCCGACTAGCGGGCTTCTCAATGAGCAGTTCTTC.

The chain carries TRBV29-1 and TRBJ2-3; D possibly matches TRBD1 or TRBD2 (7 bases each). The V end lost 4 bases, the J end lost 4 bases, and 12 bases lay between the germline ends. Germline lookup yields CDR1 SQVTM and CDR2 ANQGSEA. This CDR3 comprises 13 residues. In DNA, the CDR3 is TGCAGCGTTGCACAGGGGAGGGCAGATACGCAGTATTTT. This translates into CSVAQGRADTQYF.

Only a few counts were recorded for this clonotype. This chain joins TRBV5-1 and TRBJ2-1, with 7 positions matching TRBD2. From germline, CDR1 is SGHRS and CDR2 YFSETQ. The CDR3 covers 16 residues. V shed 0 bases, J shed 7 bases, and the junction held 10 bases outside the gene matches. CDR3 amino acids: CASSLVLAGELNEQFF. CDR3 in DNA: TGCGCCAGCAGCTTGGTCTTGGCGGGAGAGTTGAATGAGCAGTTCTTC.

The genes are TRBV20-1 and TRBJ2-3; 9 nucleotides align to TRBD2. V lost 0 bases, J lost 4 bases, and 11 bases stayed unmatched. The length of the CDR3 is 17 residues. Looked up from germline, CDR1 is DFQATT and CDR2 is SNEGSKA (reference sequence). This CDR3 reads CSARDWAVAGVSDTQYF. CDR3 nucleotide sequence: TGCAGTGCTAGAGATTGGGCGGTAGCGGGAGTATCAGATACGCAGTATTTT.

This clonotype showed up just a few times. The chain has TRBV6-5 and TRBJ2-1; D is ambiguous. V dropped 6 bases and J dropped 0 bases, with 12 bases sitting between them. Germline assignment: CDR1 MNHEY and CDR2 SVGAGI. CDR3 length equals 15 residues. For the CDR3, the DNA is TGTGCCAGCAGCTACGTCCTGAGCTCCTACAATGAGCAGTTCTTC. Protein: CASSYVLSSYNEQFF.

V and J are TRBV12-3 or TRBV12-4 and TRBJ2-2, with D unresolved. Between the trimmed V and J ends, which lost 5 bases and 0 bases, there was a span of 10 bases. The CDR3 loop spans 15 amino acids. The CDR3 loop is CASSRRRANTGELFF. In nucleotides, the CDR3 is TGTGCCAGCAGTCGACGGAGAGCGAACACCGGGGAGCTGTTTTTT.

The table lists this clonotype with a few counts. V gene TRBV12-3 or TRBV12-4 combines with J gene TRBJ1-6; D possibly corresponds to TRBD1 (6 bases). The CDR3 has 12 residues. V gave up 5 bases and J gave up 9 bases, with 8 bases separating them. DNA for the CDR3: TGTGCCAGCAGTCCAGGGGCTTCACCCCTCCACTTT. This encodes CASSPGASPLHF.